This T cell receptor (beta chain) derives from a study of CD8 T cells in Susac syndrome. The authors carried out high-throughput sequencing of TCR beta. They applied it to CD8+ and CD4+ T cells obtained from blood. While serving as controls, healthy donors were matched for age and sex. RNA in amounts of about 0.45 to 1 ug was reverse transcribed with random hexamers. The CDR3 of TCR beta was amplified by immunoSEQ multiplex PCR across 54 Vbeta and 13 Jbeta. MiXCR, applied by TCRdb to the immunoSEQ multiplex PCR reads, yields one record per CDR3 protein. The sample contains some 190,000 distinct CDR3 sequences, around 95% of which appear only once. V lost 6 bases and J 6 bases, leaving 19 bases between the germline ends. This CDR3 has 15 amino acids.

The sequence derives from a human donor in good health. Material: CD4+ T cells from PBMCs. The chain uses TRBV12-3 or TRBV12-4 and TRBJ2-3; D assignment may be TRBD1 or TRBD2 (5 bases each). CDR3 sequence: CASSPSGTKGDTQYF. CDR3 sequence (DNA): TGTGCCAGCAGCCCATCCGGGACCAAGGGGGATACGCAGTATTTT.